These 25 T cell receptor beta chains share one sample of origin, sequenced in a study of blood T cell repertoires in COVID-19. Some clones are missing from TCRdb's copy, which holds only in-frame ones; the method was immunoSEQ multiplex PCR. Among 110,000 to 150,000 clones, more than 70% were seen once, and the ten largest hold 4.5% to 6%. The sequenced material came from PBMCs or T cells enriched from blood (not recorded which). The receptors originated from a middle-aged man with acute COVID-19.

The V and J genes are TRBV19 and TRBJ1-6; 7 bases match TRBD1. The CDR3 loop spans 15 amino acids. Germline V CDR1 and CDR2: LNHDA, SQIVND (reference sequence). The J segment lost 9 bases and the V segment lost 4 bases, leaving 9 bases of the junction unmatched. The CDR3 nucleotides read TGTGCCAGTAGTACCTTGACAGGGTCGAGTTCACCCCTCCACTTT. Protein sequence: CASSTLTGSSSPLHF.

The CDR3 nucleotides are TGTGCCAGCTCACCAGTTCAGGGAAACACTGAAGCTTTCTTT. Its protein is CASSPVQGNTEAFF. This chain uses TRBV18 with TRBJ1-1, with D possibly TRBD1 on 5 matching bases. Per germline, CDR1 KGHSH and CDR2 LQKENI. Trimming left V 2 bases short and J 2 bases short, with 9 bases between. The CDR3 length is 14 residues.

The chain has TRBV19 and TRBJ1-5; 9 bases line up with TRBD1. V lost 7 bases, J lost 6 bases, and 4 bases stayed unmatched. Germline V gene sequence: CDR1 LNHDA, CDR2 SQIVND (reference sequence). The CDR3 sequence is 13 residues long. The DNA for the CDR3 is TGTGCCAGTACCAGGACAGGGGCTCAGCCCCAGCATTTT. It yields the protein CASTRTGAQPQHF.

The chain joins TRBV27 to TRBJ2-2; possible D gene TRBD1, 5 bases. The CDR3 totals 15 residues. Trimming removed 6 bases from V and 0 bases from J, with 11 bases in between. Germline lookup yields CDR1 MNHEY and CDR2 SMNVEV (reference sequence). The CDR3 loop is CASSLTDANTGELFF. In DNA form, the CDR3 reads TGTGCCAGCAGCTTGACAGACGCGAACACCGGGGAGCTGTTTTTT.

V is TRBV1 and J is TRBJ2-1; the D call of TRBD2 is as the table states it, not checked on the DNA. TRBV1 is a recognized pseudogene. The CDR3 has 13 amino acids. The CDR3 coding sequence is TGCACCAGCAGCCGAGTAGCGGGAGGGGTTGCGTTCTTC. This codes for CTSSRVAGGVAFF.

With respect to this clone: The sample contains more than one DNA sequence encoding this CDR3. The chain recombines TRBV7-9 with TRBJ2-7; TRBD2 matches 9 bases. Germline CDR1 and CDR2: SEHNR and FQNEAQ (reference sequence). With V trimmed by 8 bases and J by 4 bases, 3 bases remained unmatched. This CDR3 has 12 amino acids. CDR3 sequence: CASSSGVYEQYF. CDR3 bases: TGTGCCAGCTCTAGCGGGGTATACGAGCAGTACTTC.

The chain joins TRBV7-2 to TRBJ1-1; 8 bases map to TRBD1. With 5 bases clipped from V and 0 bases from J, the junction kept 8 bases outside the gene matches. Germline V gene lookup returns CDR1 SGHTA and CDR2 FQGNSA. The CDR3 extends over 16 amino acids. The CDR3 loop is CASSLRTGRVNTEAFF. Written as DNA, the CDR3 is TGTGCCAGCAGCCTAAGGACAGGGCGGGTGAACACTGAAGCTTTCTTT. The full variable domain, its missing parts supplied by reference TRBV7-2 and TRBJ1-1, is GAGVSQSPSNKVTEKGKDVELRCDPISGHTALYWYRQSLGQGLEFLIYFQGNSAPDKSGLPSDRFSAERTGGSVSTLTIQRTQQEDSAVYLCASSLRTGRVNTEAFFGQGTRLTVV.

This chain uses TRBV4-3 with TRBJ2-1; the D gene is possibly TRBD1 (6 bases). The CDR3 spans 18 residues. Germline V gene lookup returns CDR1 LGHNA and CDR2 YSLEER. Trimming took 1 base from V and 2 from J, leaving 18 bases between them. CDR3 DNA: TGCGCCAGCAGCCAAGGGACTCGACGACAGGTGACCTACAATGAGCAGTTCTTC. It specifies CASSQGTRRQVTYNEQFF.

The V gene is TRBV10-1, the J gene TRBJ2-1; the D gene is possibly TRBD2 (5 bases). This CDR3 comprises 16 residues. In germline, CDR1 is WNHNN, CDR2 SYGVQD (reference sequence). V was trimmed by 0 bases and J by 3 bases, leaving 12 bases between them. The CDR3: CASSESASGLYNEQFF. CDR3 DNA: TGCGCCAGCAGTGAGTCCGCGTCAGGACTCTACAATGAGCAGTTCTTC.

The chain uses TRBV19 and TRBJ2-7; D is possibly TRBD1 (5 bases). The CDR3 is 14 residues long. Germline V gene sequence: CDR1 LNHDA, CDR2 SQIVND (reference sequence). Trimming shortened V by 1 base and J by 3 bases, and 10 bases separated the two germline ends. Here the CDR3 reads CASSIGGASYEQYF. The CDR3 nucleotides read TGTGCCAGTAGTATAGGGGGCGCAAGCTACGAGCAGTACTTC.

This chain joins TRBV7-2 and TRBJ2-2; 8 bases map to TRBD2. The CDR3 totals 15 residues. Germline V gene sequence: CDR1 SGHTA, CDR2 FQGNSA. Germline trimming cut 3 bases from V and 6 bases from J; bases unmatched to any gene: 6. The CDR3 is CASSLRREGPGELFF. The CDR3, as DNA: TGTGCCAGCAGCTTGCGTCGGGAGGGCCCCGGGGAGCTGTTTTTT.

The rearrangement uses TRBV27 and TRBJ2-5, with 7 bases lining up with TRBD2. The junction had 5 bases not matched to a gene; V was cut back by 2 bases and J by 2 bases. The CDR3 spans 15 residues. CDR1 and CDR2 from the germline V gene are MNHEY and SMNVEV (reference sequence). The chain's CDR3 is CASSLRLGGQETQYF. As DNA, the CDR3 is TGTGCCAGCAGTTTAAGACTGGGGGGGCAAGAGACCCAGTACTTC.

This clone has a handful of counts. This chain links TRBV27 with TRBJ2-3, with TRBD2 matching over 7 bases. This CDR3 spans 16 amino acids. Germline V gene data show CDR1 as MNHEY and CDR2 as SMNVEV (reference sequence). The junction had 6 bases not matched to a gene; V was cut back by 2 bases and J by 1 base. The CDR3 reads CASSLRRELGTDTQYF. The CDR3 coding sequence is TGTGCCAGCAGTTTAAGGCGGGAGCTTGGCACAGATACGCAGTATTTT.

The rearrangement uses TRBV2 and TRBJ2-7; 8 bases agree with TRBD1. Germline lookup yields CDR1 SNHLY and CDR2 FYNNEI. With V trimmed by 6 bases and J by 9 bases, 10 bases remained unmatched. This CDR3 region has 13 residues. This CDR3 reads CASSSAGGAGQYF. In nucleotides, the CDR3 is TGTGCCAGCAGCTCGGCAGGGGGCGCGGGGCAGTACTTC.

This clone was observed once. The chain uses TRBV13 and TRBJ2-1, with no clear D. The germline V and J ends were trimmed by 2 bases and 7 bases, with 9 bases remaining between them. The length of the CDR3 is 13 residues. CDR1 and CDR2 from the germline V gene are PRHDT and FYEKMQ (reference sequence). The CDR3 DNA sequence: TGTGCCAGCAGCTTAATTAACAATAATGAGCAGTTCTTC. Encoded protein: CASSLINNNEQFF. The full variable domain, its missing parts supplied by reference TRBV13 and TRBJ2-1, is AAGVIQSPRHLIKEKRETATLKCYPIPRHDTVYWYQQGPGQDPQFLISFYEKMQSDKGSIPDRFSAQQFSDYHSELNMSSLELGDSALYFCASSLINNNEQFFGPGTRLTVL.

The chain carries TRBV2 and TRBJ2-7; 9 nucleotides line up with TRBD1. CDR1 is SNHLY, CDR2 FYNNEI, per germline. J gave up 3 bases and V 2 bases, and 5 bases lay outside the gene matches. This CDR3 comprises 15 residues. The CDR3 bases are TGTGCCAGCAGTGAAAGAGGGACAGGGTTCTACGAGCAGTACTTC. Its protein is CASSERGTGFYEQYF. Complete variable domain (other parts from reference TRBV2 and TRBJ2-7): EPEVTQTPSHQVTQMGQEVILRCVPISNHLYFYWYRQILGQKVEFLVSFYNNEISEKSEIFDDQFSVERPDGSNFTLKIRSTKLEDSAMYFCASSERGTGFYEQYFGPGTRLTVT.

The rearrangement links TRBV9 to TRBJ1-1; 7 bases line up with TRBD1. V dropped 3 bases and J dropped 5; count of bases not matched to a gene: 4. This CDR3 region has 13 residues. Germline loops: CDR1 SGDLS, CDR2 YYNGEE. As DNA, the CDR3 is TGTGCCAGCAGCGCCAACAGGGGTACTGAAGCTTTCTTT. Its translation is CASSANRGTEAFF.

This rearrangement joins TRBV5-1 to TRBJ2-7; D possibly corresponds to TRBD1 (6 bases). V shed 2 bases and J shed 5 bases, with 14 bases lying between them. The CDR3 spans 14 residues. Per germline, CDR1 SGHRS and CDR2 YFSETQ. CDR3 amino acids: CASSLQPGADEQYF. For the CDR3, the DNA is TGCGCCAGCAGCTTACAGCCAGGGGCCGACGAGCAGTACTTC. The full variable domain, its missing parts supplied by reference TRBV5-1 and TRBJ2-7, is KAGVTQTPRYLIKTRGQQVTLSCSPISGHRSVSWYQQTPGQGLQFLFEYFSETQRNKGNFPGRFSGRQFSNSRSEMNVSTLELGDSALYLCASSLQPGADEQYFGPGTRLTVT.

The chain links TRBV7-2 to TRBJ2-7; TRBD2 aligns across 8 bases. V was clipped by 2 bases and J by 4 bases; unmatched bases: 7. CDR1 is SGHTA, CDR2 FQGNSA, per germline. The CDR3 is 15 amino acids. CDR3 loop: CASSLRFSGTYEQYF. CDR3 nucleotide sequence: TGTGCCAGCAGCTTAAGGTTTAGCGGGACGTACGAGCAGTACTTC.

The chain combines TRBV29-1 with TRBJ1-2; D gene ambiguous. The CDR3 is 13 residues long. CDR1 is SQVTM and CDR2 is ANQGSEA in the germline V gene. Trimming left V 1 base short and J 3 bases short, with 9 bases between. The CDR3 reads CSVEGWEDYGYTF. DNA for the CDR3: TGCAGCGTTGAAGGGTGGGAGGACTATGGCTACACCTTC.

This clone was recorded at least ten times. The rearrangement joins TRBV9 to TRBJ1-1, with TRBD1 matching over 7 bases. The CDR3 extends over 13 amino acids. With V trimmed by 10 bases and J by 0 bases, 6 bases remained unmatched. CDR1 and CDR2 from the germline V gene are SGDLS and YYNGEE. Here the CDR3 DNA reads TGTGCCTCCCAACAGGGGTTGAACACTGAAGCTTTCTTT. As protein: CASQQGLNTEAFF.

This sequence joins TRBV6-5 and TRBJ1-3, with no clear D. The CDR3 runs to 14 residues. V lost 8 bases to trimming and J lost 2 bases, with 13 bases between them. CDR1 and CDR2 from the germline V gene are MNHEY and SVGAGI. The CDR3 DNA reads TGTGCCAGCGCCCGGGGATCTCCTGGAAACACCATATATTTT. It encodes CASARGSPGNTIYF.

This clone came up once. The V gene is TRBV4-2, the J gene TRBJ1-2, with TRBD1 matching over 8 bases. V was clipped by 2 bases and J by 2 bases; unmatched bases: 4. CDR3 size: 15 residues. Germline CDR1 reads LGHNA; CDR2 reads YNFKEQ. CDR3 DNA sequence: TGTGCCAGCAGCCAACGGACAGGGACCAACTATGGCTACACCTTC. This codes for CASSQRTGTNYGYTF.

This clone was detected only a few times. V gene TRBV7-2 combines with J gene TRBJ2-1, with 7 nucleotides matching TRBD2. The CDR3 covers 14 residues. Germline CDR1 is SGHTA and CDR2 is FQGNSA. V was clipped by 8 bases and J by 8 bases; unmatched bases: 12. CDR3 sequence reads: CASELKLTSYEQFF. CDR3 nucleotide sequence: TGTGCCAGCGAGCTTAAGTTGACTAGCTATGAGCAGTTCTTC.

The chain recombines TRBV27 with TRBJ1-2; 7 bases line up with TRBD1. This CDR3 spans 13 amino acids. CDR1 is MNHEY, CDR2 SMNVEV, per germline (reference sequence). The J segment lost 1 base and the V segment lost 4 bases, leaving 0 bases of the junction unmatched. CDR3 protein: CASSWDSNYGYTF. The CDR3 DNA reads TGTGCCAGCAGTTGGGACAGTAACTATGGCTACACCTTC.